The following is a T cell receptor (beta chain) sequence with its context. Its antigen is undetermined. This entry is derived from a study of OX40 agonist ivuxolimab in advanced cancers. The CDR3 totals 16 residues. After removal of 4 bases from V and 4 bases from J, the junction contained 9 bases not matched to a gene. The germline V gene encodes CDR1 SGHRS and CDR2 YFSETQ. General study findings and limits: Normalized expansion of T-cell clones was also low for some nonresponders. Clonal expansion from baseline to week 6 occurred in both CD4+ and CD8+ T cells. The study found that CD8+ T cells averaged more expanded clones than CD4+.

TCRdb keeps only in-frame clones here, not all; method: immunoSEQ multiplex PCR. The table includes tens of thousands of clones, about 74% detected once. The material sequenced was CD4+ or CD8+ T cells sorted from blood, taken in a trial of the OX40 agonist ivuxolimab. The chain carries TRBV5-1 and TRBJ2-2; 8 nucleotides agree with TRBD1. The receptor was isolated from an adult with an advanced solid tumor such as melanoma, head and neck, liver or kidney cancer. CDR3: CASSNLGTGATGELFF. Written as DNA, the CDR3 is TGCGCCAGCAGCAACCTAGGGACAGGCGCCACCGGGGAGCTGTTTTTT.